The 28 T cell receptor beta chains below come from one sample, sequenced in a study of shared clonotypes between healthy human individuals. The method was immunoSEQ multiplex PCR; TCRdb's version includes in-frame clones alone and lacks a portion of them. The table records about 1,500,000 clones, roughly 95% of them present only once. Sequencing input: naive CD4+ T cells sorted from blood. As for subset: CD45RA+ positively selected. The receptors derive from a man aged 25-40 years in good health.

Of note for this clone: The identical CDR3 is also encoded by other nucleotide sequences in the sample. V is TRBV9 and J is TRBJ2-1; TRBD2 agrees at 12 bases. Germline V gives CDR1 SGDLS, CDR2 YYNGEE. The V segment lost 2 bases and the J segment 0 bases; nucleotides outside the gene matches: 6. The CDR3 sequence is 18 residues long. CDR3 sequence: CASSVGLAGGSSYNEQFF. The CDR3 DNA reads TGTGCCAGCAGCGTGGGTCTAGCGGGAGGGAGCTCCTACAATGAGCAGTTCTTC.

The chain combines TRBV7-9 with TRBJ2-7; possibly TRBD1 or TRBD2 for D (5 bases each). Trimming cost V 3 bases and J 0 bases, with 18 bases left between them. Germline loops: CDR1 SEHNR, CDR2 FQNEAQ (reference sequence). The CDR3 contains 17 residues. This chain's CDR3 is CASSFSPAGTASYEQYF. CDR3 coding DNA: TGTGCCAGCAGCTTTTCTCCGGCCGGGACGGCCTCCTACGAGCAGTACTTC.

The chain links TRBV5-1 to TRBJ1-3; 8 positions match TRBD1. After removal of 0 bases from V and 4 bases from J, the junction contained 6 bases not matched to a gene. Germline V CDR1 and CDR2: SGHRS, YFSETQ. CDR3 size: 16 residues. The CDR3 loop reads CASSLAGRGPGNTIYF. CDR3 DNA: TGCGCCAGCAGCTTGGCGGGCAGGGGGCCCGGAAACACCATATATTTT.

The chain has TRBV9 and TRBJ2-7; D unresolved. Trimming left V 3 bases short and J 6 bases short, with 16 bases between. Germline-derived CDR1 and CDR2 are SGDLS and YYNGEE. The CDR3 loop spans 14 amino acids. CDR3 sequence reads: CASSAGLRNREQYF. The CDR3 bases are TGTGCCAGCAGCGCCGGGCTCCGCAACCGCGAGCAGTACTTC.

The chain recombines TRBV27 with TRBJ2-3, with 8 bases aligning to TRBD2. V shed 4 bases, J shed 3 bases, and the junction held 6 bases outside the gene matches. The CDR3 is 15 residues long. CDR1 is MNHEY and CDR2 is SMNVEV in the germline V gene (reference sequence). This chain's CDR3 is CASSSSGRLTDTQYF. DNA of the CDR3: TGTGCCAGCAGTTCAAGCGGGAGATTGACAGATACGCAGTATTTT.

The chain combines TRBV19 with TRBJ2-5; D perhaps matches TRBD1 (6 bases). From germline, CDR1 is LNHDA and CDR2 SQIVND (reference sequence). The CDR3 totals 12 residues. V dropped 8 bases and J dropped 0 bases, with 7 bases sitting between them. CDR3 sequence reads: CASGQHQETQYF. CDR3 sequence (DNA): TGTGCCAGTGGACAGCACCAAGAGACCCAGTACTTC.

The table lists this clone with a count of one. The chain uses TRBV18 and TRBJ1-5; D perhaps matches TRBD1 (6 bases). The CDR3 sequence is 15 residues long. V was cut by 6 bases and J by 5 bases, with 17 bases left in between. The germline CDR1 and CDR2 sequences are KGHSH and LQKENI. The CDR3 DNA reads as TGTGCCAGCTCTCGGGGGGCAGGGTATGATCAGCCCCAGCATTTT. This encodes CASSRGAGYDQPQHF.

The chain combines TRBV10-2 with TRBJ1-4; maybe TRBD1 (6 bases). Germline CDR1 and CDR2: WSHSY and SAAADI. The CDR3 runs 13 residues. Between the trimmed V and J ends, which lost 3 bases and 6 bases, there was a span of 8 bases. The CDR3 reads CASSDRGHEKLFF. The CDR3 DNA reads TGCGCCAGCAGTGACAGGGGCCATGAAAAACTGTTTTTT.

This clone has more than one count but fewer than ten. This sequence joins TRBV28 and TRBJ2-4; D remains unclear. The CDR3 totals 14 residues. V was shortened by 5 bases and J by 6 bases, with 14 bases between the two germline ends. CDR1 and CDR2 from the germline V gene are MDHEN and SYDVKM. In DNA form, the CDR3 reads TGTGCCAGCAGTCCACTCCGGGTTGGAAACATTCAGTACTTC. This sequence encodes CASSPLRVGNIQYF.

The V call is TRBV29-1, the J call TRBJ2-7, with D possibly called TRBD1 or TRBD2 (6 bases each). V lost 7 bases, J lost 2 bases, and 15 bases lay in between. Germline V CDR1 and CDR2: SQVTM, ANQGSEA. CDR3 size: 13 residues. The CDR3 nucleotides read TGCAGCGCCTTAGGGGGGCAGACCTACGAGCAGTACTTC. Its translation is CSALGGQTYEQYF.

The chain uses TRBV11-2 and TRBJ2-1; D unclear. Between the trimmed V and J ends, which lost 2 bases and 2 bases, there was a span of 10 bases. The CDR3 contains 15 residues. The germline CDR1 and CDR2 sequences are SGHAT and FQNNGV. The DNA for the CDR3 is TGTGCCAGCAGCTTAACAACTCCGGCCTACAATGAGCAGTTCTTC. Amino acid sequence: CASSLTTPAYNEQFF.

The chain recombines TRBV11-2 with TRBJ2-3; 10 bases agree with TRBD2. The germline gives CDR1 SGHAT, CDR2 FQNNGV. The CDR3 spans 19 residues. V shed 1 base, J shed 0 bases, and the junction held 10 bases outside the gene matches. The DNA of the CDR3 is TGTGCCAGCAGCTTAGTGTATGGTAGCGGGAGGTTGAGCACAGATACGCAGTATTTT. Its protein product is CASSLVYGSGRLSTDTQYF.

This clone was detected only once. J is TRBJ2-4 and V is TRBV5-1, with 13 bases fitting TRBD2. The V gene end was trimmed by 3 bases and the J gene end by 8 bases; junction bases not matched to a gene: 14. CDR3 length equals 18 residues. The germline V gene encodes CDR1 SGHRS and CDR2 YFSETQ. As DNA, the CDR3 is TGCGCCAGCAGCTCCGCCGGGACTAGCGGGAAAACTTCTGACATTCAGTACTTC. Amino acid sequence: CASSSAGTSGKTSDIQYF.

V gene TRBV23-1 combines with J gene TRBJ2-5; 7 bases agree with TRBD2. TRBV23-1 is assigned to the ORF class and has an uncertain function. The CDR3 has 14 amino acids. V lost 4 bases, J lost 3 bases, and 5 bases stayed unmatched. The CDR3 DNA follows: TGCGCCAGCAGTCTGGAGCGGGGCGAAGAGACCCAGTACTTC. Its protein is CASSLERGEETQYF.

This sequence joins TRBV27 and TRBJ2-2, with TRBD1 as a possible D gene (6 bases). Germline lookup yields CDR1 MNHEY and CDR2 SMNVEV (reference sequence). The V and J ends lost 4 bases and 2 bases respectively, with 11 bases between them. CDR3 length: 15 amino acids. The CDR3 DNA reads TGTGCCAGCAGTTACAACAGGGCAAACACCGGGGAGCTGTTTTTT. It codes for CASSYNRANTGELFF.

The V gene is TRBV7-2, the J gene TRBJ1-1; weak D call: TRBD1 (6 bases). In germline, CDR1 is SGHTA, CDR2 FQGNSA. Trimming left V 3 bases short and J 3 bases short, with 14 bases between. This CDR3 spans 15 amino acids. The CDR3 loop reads CASSFGPTGYTEAFF. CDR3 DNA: TGTGCCAGCAGCTTTGGTCCTACAGGGTACACTGAAGCTTTCTTT.

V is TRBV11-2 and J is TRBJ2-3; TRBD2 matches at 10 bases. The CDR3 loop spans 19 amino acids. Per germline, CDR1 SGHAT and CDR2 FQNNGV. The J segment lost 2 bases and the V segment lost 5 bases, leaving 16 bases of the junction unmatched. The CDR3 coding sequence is TGTGCCAGCAGCAGTGAACTAGCGGGATGGGGCCCACACACAGATACGCAGTATTTT. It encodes CASSSELAGWGPHTDTQYF.

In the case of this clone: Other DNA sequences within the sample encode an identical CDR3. The CDR3: CASSLAAGATEAFF. The CDR3 DNA sequence: TGCGCCAGCAGCTTGGCCGCGGGGGCCACTGAAGCTTTCTTT. The chain employs TRBV5-1 and TRBJ1-1; tentatively, D is TRBD1 (6 bases). The CDR3 contains 14 residues. V was cut by 0 bases and J by 4 bases, with 10 bases left in between. Germline CDR1 and CDR2: SGHRS and YFSETQ.

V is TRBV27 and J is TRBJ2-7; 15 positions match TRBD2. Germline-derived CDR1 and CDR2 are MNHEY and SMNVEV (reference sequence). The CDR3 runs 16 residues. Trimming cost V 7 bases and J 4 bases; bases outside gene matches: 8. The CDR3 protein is CASKRAGTSGRYEQYF. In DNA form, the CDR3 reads TGTGCCAGCAAGCGTGCAGGGACTAGCGGGAGGTACGAGCAGTACTTC.

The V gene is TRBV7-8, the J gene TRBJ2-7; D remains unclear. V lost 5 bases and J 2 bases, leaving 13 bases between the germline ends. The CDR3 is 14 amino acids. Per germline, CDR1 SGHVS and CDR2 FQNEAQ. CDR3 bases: TGTGCCAGCAGCGGCCCACCGGCAACCTACGAGCAGTACTTC. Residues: CASSGPPATYEQYF.

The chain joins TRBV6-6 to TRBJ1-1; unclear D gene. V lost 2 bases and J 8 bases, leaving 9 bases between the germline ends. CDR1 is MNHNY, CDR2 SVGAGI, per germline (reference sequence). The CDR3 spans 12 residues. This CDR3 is CASSYPTEEAFF. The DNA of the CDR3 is TGTGCCAGCAGTTACCCGACGGAAGAAGCTTTCTTT.

CDR3 protein: CASSLGRESSYEQYF. The CDR3 DNA follows: TGTGCCAGCAGCTTAGGTCGGGAGAGCTCCTACGAGCAGTACTTC. The V gene is TRBV7-6, the J gene TRBJ2-7, with a tentative D call TRBD2 (6 bases). This CDR3 is 15 amino acids long. Trimming took 1 base from V and 0 from J, leaving 10 bases between them. Germline CDR1 is SGHVS and CDR2 is FNYEAQ.

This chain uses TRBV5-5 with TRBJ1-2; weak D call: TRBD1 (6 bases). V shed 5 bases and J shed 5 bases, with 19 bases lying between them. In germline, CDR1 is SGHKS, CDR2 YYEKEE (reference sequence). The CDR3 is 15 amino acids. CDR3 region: CASRQDTNRVYGYTF. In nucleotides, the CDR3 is TGTGCCAGCAGACAAGACACAAACAGGGTATATGGCTACACCTTC.

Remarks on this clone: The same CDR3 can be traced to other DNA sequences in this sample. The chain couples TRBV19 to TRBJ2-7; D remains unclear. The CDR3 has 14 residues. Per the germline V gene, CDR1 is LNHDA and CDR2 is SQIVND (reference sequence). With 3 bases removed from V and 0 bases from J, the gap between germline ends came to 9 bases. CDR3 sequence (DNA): TGTGCCAGTAGTATTGGTGGGTCCTCCTACGAGCAGTACTTC. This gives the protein CASSIGGSSYEQYF. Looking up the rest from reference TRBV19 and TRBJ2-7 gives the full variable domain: DGGITQSPKYLFRKEGQNVTLSCEQNLNHDAMYWYRQDPGQGLRLIYYSQIVNDFQKGDIAEGYSVSREKKESFPLTVTSAQKNPTAFYLCASSIGGSSYEQYFGPGTRLTVT.

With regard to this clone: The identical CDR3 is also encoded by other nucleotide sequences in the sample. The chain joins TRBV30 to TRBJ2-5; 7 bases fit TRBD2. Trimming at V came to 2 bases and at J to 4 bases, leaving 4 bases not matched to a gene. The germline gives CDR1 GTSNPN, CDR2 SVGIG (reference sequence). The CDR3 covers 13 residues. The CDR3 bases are TGTGCCTGGAGTCTCGGCGGGAGAGAGACCCAGTACTTC. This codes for CAWSLGGRETQYF.

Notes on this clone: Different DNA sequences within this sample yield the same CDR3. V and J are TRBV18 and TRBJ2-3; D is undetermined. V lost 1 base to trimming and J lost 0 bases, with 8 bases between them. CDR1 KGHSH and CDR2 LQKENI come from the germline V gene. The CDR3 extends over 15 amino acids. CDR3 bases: TGTGCCAGCTCACCACGCCAGGCTAGCACAGATACGCAGTATTTT. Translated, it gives CASSPRQASTDTQYF.

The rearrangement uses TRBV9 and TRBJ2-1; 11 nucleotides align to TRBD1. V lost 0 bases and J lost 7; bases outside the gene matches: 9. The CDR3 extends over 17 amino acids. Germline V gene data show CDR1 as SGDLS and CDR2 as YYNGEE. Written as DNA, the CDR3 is TGTGCCAGCAGCGTAGCAACGGGACAGGGGGTAGGGAATGAGCAGTTCTTC. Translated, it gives CASSVATGQGVGNEQFF.

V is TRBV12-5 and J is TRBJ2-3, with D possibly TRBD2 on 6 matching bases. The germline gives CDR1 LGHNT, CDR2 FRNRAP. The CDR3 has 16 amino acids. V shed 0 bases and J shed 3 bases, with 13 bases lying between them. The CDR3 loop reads CASGLVFSGLTDTQYF. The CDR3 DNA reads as TGTGCTAGTGGTTTGGTATTTAGCGGTCTAACAGATACGCAGTATTTT. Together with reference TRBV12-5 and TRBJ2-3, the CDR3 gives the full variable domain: DARVTQTPRHKVTEMGQEVTMRCQPILGHNTVFWYRQTMMQGLELLAYFRNRAPLDDSGMPKDRFSAEMPDATLATLKIQPSEPRDSAVYFCASGLVFSGLTDTQYFGPGTRLTVL.